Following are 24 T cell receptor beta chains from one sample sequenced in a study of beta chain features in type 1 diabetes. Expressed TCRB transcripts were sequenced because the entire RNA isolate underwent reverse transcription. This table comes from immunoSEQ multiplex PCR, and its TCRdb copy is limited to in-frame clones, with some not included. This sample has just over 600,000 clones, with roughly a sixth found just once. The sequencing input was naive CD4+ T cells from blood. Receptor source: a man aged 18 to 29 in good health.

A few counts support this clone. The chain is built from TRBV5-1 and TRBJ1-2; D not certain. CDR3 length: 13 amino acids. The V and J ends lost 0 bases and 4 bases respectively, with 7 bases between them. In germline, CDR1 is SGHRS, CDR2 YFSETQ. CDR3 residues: CASSLEAGYGYTF. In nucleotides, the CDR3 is TGCGCCAGCAGCTTGGAGGCAGGCTATGGCTACACCTTC. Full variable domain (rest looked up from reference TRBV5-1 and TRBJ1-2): KAGVTQTPRYLIKTRGQQVTLSCSPISGHRSVSWYQQTPGQGLQFLFEYFSETQRNKGNFPGRFSGRQFSNSRSEMNVSTLELGDSALYLCASSLEAGYGYTFGSGTRLTVV.

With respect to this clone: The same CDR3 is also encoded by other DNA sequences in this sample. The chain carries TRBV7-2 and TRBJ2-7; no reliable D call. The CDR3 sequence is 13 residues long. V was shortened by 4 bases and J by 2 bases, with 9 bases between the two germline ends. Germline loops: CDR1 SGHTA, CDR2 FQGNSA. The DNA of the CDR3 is TGTGCCAGCAGCTCAGGTGGGGCCTACGAGCAGTACTTC. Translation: CASSSGGAYEQYF.

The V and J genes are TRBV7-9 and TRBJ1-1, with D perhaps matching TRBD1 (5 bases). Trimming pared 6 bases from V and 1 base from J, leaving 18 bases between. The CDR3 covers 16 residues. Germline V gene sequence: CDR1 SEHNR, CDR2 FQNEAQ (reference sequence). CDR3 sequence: CASRDVVGAPNTEAFF. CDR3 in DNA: TGTGCCAGCAGGGACGTCGTTGGGGCCCCGAACACTGAAGCTTTCTTT.

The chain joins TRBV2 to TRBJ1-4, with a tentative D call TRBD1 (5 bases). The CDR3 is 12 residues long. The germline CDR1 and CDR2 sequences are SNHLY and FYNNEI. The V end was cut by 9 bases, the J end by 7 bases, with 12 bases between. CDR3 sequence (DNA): TGTGCCAGAGGGACGGTTGGTGAAAAACTGTTTTTT. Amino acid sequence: CARGTVGEKLFF.

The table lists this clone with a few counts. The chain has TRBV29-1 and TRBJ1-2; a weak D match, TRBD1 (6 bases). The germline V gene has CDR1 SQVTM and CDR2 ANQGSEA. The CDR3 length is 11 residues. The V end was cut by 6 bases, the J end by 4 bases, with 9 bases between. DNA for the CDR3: TGCAGCGTAGCAGGGGTCTATGGCTACACCTTC. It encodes CSVAGVYGYTF.

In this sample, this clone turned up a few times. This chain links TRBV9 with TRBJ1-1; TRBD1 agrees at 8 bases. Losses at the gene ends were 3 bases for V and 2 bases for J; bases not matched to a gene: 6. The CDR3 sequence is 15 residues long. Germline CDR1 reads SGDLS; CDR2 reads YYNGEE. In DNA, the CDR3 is TGTGCCAGCAGCGGGCAGGGGGCTTTAAACACTGAAGCTTTCTTT. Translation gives CASSGQGALNTEAFF.

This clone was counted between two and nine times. CDR3 sequence (DNA): TGCGCCAGCAGCCTAGACACCGCCCGACAAGAGACCCAGTACTTC. This sequence encodes CASSLDTARQETQYF. The chain carries TRBV5-1 and TRBJ2-5; no definite D call. Trimming pared 4 bases from V and 2 bases from J, leaving 15 bases between. Germline V gene lookup returns CDR1 SGHRS and CDR2 YFSETQ. The CDR3 is 15 residues long.

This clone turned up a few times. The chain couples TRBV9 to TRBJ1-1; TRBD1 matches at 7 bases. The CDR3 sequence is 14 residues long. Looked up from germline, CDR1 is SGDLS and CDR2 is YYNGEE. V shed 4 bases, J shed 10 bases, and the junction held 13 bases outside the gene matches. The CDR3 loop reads CASSLGQAPRGAFF. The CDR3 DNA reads TGTGCCAGCAGCCTTGGACAGGCGCCACGGGGAGCTTTCTTT.

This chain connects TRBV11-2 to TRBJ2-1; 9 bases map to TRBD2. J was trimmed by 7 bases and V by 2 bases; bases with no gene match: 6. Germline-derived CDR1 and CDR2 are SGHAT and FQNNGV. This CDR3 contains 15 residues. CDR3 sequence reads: CASSLSGLALNEQFF. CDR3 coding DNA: TGTGCCAGCAGCTTATCGGGACTAGCTTTAAATGAGCAGTTCTTC.

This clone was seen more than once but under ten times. The CDR3 DNA reads TGCGCCAGCAGCCAAGTTCCGAGAACTAGCACAGATACGCAGTATTTT. Translated, it gives CASSQVPRTSTDTQYF. The rearrangement joins TRBV4-1 to TRBJ2-3; D ambiguous. Germline lookup yields CDR1 MGHRA and CDR2 YSYEKL. This CDR3 region has 16 residues. V was cut by 1 base and J by 0 bases, with 11 bases left in between.

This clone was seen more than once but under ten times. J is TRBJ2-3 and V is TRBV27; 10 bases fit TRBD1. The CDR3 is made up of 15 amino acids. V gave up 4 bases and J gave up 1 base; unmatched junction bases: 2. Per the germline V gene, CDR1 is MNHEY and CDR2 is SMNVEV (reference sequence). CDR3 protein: CASSSGTGGTDTQYF. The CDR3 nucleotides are TGTGCCAGCAGTTCAGGGACAGGGGGCACAGATACGCAGTATTTT.

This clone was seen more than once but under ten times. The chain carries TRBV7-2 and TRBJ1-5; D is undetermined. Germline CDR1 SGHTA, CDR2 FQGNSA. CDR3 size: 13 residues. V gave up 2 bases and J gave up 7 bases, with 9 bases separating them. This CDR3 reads CASSLWADQPQHF. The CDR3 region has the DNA TGTGCCAGCAGCTTATGGGCAGACCAGCCCCAGCATTTT.

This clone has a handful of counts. The CDR3 protein is CASSLSGTGGHNEQFF. The CDR3 coding sequence is TGTGCCAGCAGCTTGTCCGGGACAGGGGGACACAATGAGCAGTTCTTC. This sequence joins TRBV7-2 and TRBJ2-1; TRBD1 aligns across 11 bases. Germline lookup yields CDR1 SGHTA and CDR2 FQGNSA. The CDR3 runs to 16 residues. J gave up 5 bases and V 3 bases, and 6 bases lay outside the gene matches.

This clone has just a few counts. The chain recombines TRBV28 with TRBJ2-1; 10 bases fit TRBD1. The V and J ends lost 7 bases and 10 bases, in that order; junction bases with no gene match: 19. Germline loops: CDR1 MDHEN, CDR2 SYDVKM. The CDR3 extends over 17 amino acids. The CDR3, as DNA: TGTGCCAGCATCACCTCCTGGGGACAGGGGCTAATAGGGGAGCAGTTCTTC. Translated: CASITSWGQGLIGEQFF.

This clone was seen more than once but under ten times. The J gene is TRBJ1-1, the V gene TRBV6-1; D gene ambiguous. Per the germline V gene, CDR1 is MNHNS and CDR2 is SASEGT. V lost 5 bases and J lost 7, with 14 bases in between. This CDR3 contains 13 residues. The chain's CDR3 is CASSHLHYIEAFF. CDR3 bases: TGTGCCAGCAGTCACCTCCACTACATTGAAGCTTTCTTT.

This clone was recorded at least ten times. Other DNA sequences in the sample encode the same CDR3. DNA of the CDR3: TGTGCCAGCAGTCCCTACAATGAGCAGTTCTTC. Protein sequence: CASSPYNEQFF. The genes are TRBV2 and TRBJ2-1; D gene unclear. The CDR3 contains 11 residues. V was clipped by 5 bases and J by 2 bases, with 1 base between them. Germline V CDR1 and CDR2: SNHLY, FYNNEI.

As DNA, the CDR3 is TGTGCCAGCAGCGTAGGAATTCTAGCGGGAGGGTCAGATACGCAGTATTTT. As protein: CASSVGILAGGSDTQYF. The chain combines TRBV9 with TRBJ2-3; 12 bases fit TRBD2. The CDR3 runs to 17 residues. The junction had 6 bases not matched to a gene; V was cut back by 0 bases and J by 4 bases. The germline V gene has CDR1 SGDLS and CDR2 YYNGEE.

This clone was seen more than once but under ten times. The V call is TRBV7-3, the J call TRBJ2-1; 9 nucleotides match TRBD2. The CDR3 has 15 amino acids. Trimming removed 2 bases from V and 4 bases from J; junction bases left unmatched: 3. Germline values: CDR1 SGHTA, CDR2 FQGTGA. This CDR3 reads CASSLSSGKYNEQFF. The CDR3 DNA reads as TGTGCCAGCAGCTTATCTAGCGGGAAGTACAATGAGCAGTTCTTC.

In DNA, the CDR3 is TGTGCCAGCAGTCGAAGCAGCTCTGGGGCCAACGTCCTGACTTTC. This encodes CASSRSSSGANVLTF. J is TRBJ2-6 and V is TRBV21-1. TRBV21-1 is given as a pseudogene. This CDR3 has 15 residues.

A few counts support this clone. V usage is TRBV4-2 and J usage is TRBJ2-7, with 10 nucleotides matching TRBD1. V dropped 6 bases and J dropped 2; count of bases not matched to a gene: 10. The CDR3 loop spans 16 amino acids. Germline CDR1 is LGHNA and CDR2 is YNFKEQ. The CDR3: CASSPTRDRGPYEQYF. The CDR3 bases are TGTGCCAGCAGTCCAACTCGGGACAGGGGTCCCTACGAGCAGTACTTC.

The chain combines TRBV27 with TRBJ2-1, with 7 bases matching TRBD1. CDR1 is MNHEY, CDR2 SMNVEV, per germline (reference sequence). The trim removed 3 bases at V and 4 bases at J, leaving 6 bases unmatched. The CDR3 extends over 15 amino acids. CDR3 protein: CASSFWDRTYNEQFF. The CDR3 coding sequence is TGTGCCAGCAGTTTTTGGGACAGAACTTACAATGAGCAGTTCTTC.

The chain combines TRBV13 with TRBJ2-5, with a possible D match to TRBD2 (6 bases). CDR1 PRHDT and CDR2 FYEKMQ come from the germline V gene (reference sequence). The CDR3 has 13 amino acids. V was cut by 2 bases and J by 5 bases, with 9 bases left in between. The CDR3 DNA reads TGTGCCAGCAGCTTATCAGGGAGGGAGACCCAGTACTTC. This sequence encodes CASSLSGRETQYF. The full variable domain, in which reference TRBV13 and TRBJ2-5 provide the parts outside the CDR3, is AAGVIQSPRHLIKEKRETATLKCYPIPRHDTVYWYQQGPGQDPQFLISFYEKMQSDKGSIPDRFSAQQFSDYHSELNMSSLELGDSALYFCASSLSGRETQYFGPGTRLLVL.

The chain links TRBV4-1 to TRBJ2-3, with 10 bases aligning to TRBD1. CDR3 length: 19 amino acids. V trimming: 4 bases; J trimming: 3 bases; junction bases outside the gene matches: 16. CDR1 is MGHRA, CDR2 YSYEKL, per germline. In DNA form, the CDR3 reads TGCGCCAGCAGCCGATCGATCCTTAAAACGGGACAGGGGACAGATACGCAGTATTTT. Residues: CASSRSILKTGQGTDTQYF.

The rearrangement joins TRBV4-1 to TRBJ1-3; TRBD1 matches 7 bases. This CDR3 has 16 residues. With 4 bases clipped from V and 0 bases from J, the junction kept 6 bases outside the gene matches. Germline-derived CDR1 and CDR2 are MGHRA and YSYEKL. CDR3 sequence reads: CASSLPGQTSGNTIYF. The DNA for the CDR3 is TGCGCCAGCAGCCTCCCGGGACAGACCTCTGGAAACACCATATATTTT.